This entry lists 15 T cell receptor beta chains sequenced from one sample in a study of blood T cells in healthy people across ages. For the second PCR, which ran for 7 to 11 cycles, a sample-barcoded 5' primer and a J-beta primer mix were used. TCRdb re-derived calls from the 5' RACE reads in MiXCR, one entry per CDR3 protein. The top ten clones hold around 2.9% of a sample with approximately 780,000 distinct CDR3 sequences, around 25% of them seen once. This sample was shared with a second study, whose subject was T cells of mothers and their children.

Sequenced: blood. All receptors derive from a boy aged 5 to 17 in good health.

The chain combines TRBV6-5 with TRBJ1-1; D call uncertain. The germline gives CDR1 MNHEY, CDR2 SVGAGI. V was cut by 0 bases and J by 6 bases, with 14 bases left in between. The CDR3 has 15 residues. The CDR3 sequence is CASSYSRQAHSEAFF. CDR3 coding DNA: TGTGCCAGCAGTTACTCTCGGCAGGCTCATTCTGAAGCTTTCTTT.

The V and J genes are TRBV5-1 and TRBJ2-7; TRBD2 agrees at 12 bases. V lost 4 bases and J lost 5; bases outside the gene matches: 7. Germline CDR1 and CDR2: SGHRS and YFSETQ. This CDR3 is 15 amino acids long. The CDR3 loop is CASSLRTSGNDEQYF. In DNA, the CDR3 is TGCGCCAGCAGCCTCAGGACTAGCGGGAACGACGAGCAGTACTTC.

This clonotype was recorded a few times. The chain is built from TRBV5-1 and TRBJ2-2, with 7 positions matching TRBD2. CDR3 length: 13 amino acids. Trimming at V came to 4 bases and at J to 8 bases, leaving 5 bases not matched to a gene. Germline loops: CDR1 SGHRS, CDR2 YFSETQ. Written as DNA, the CDR3 is TGCGCCAGCAGCACCTCTAGCGGTGGGGAGCTGTTTTTT. Amino acid sequence: CASSTSSGGELFF. Full variable domain (rest looked up from reference TRBV5-1 and TRBJ2-2): KAGVTQTPRYLIKTRGQQVTLSCSPISGHRSVSWYQQTPGQGLQFLFEYFSETQRNKGNFPGRFSGRQFSNSRSEMNVSTLELGDSALYLCASSTSSGGELFFGEGSRLTVL.

In the case of this clonotype: The junction shows a germline mismatch at one end, possibly a read error. The chain links TRBV7-2 to TRBJ1-1; D gene unclear. From germline, CDR1 is SGHTA and CDR2 FQGNSA. The CDR3 spans 15 residues. CDR3: CASSFYGLQNAEASF. The CDR3 bases are TGTGCCAGCAGCTTCTATGGGCTACAGAACGCTGAAGCTTCCTTT.

This clonotype turned up a few times. This CDR3 reads CSVEGEGRETQYF. The CDR3 nucleotides are TGCAGCGTTGAAGGAGAGGGGCGTGAGACCCAGTACTTC. The chain recombines TRBV29-1 with TRBJ2-5, with D possibly called TRBD1 or TRBD2 (5 bases each). Germline V gene lookup returns CDR1 SQVTM and CDR2 ANQGSEA. The CDR3 length is 13 residues. The V and J ends lost 1 base and 5 bases respectively, with 11 bases between them.

A few counts support this clonotype. The J gene is TRBJ2-2, the V gene TRBV7-3; 8 bases map to TRBD2. Losses at the gene ends were 5 bases for V and 1 base for J; bases not matched to a gene: 12. Per the germline V gene, CDR1 is SGHTA and CDR2 is FQGTGA. This CDR3 has 18 amino acids. CDR3 bases: TGTGCCAGCAGCCTCATTACGGGGGGGGCCCTGAACACCGGGGAGCTGTTTTTT. It encodes CASSLITGGALNTGELFF.

This clonotype has only a few counts. This chain connects TRBV3-1 to TRBJ1-1; a possible D gene is TRBD1 (5 bases). The ends were cut back, 5 bases at V and 0 bases at J, with 13 bases in the middle. This CDR3 spans 15 amino acids. Germline CDR1 reads LGHDT; CDR2 reads YNNKEL (reference sequence). The CDR3 sequence is CASSGSRVVNTEAFF. CDR3 nucleotides: TGTGCCAGCAGCGGGAGCAGGGTGGTGAACACTGAAGCTTTCTTT.

This clonotype was seen a few times. The chain is built from TRBV25-1 and TRBJ2-6; no clear D. Germline loops: CDR1 MGHDK, CDR2 SYGVNS. Deletions cut 3 bases from V and 2 bases from J, with 11 bases between. The CDR3 loop spans 16 amino acids. CDR3 loop: CASSDLTAPGANVLTF. The CDR3 DNA is TGTGCCAGCAGTGACTTGACTGCCCCTGGGGCCAACGTCCTGACTTTC.

This clonotype occurred a few times. The rearrangement links TRBV2 to TRBJ2-7, with unresolved D. The germline V gene encodes CDR1 SNHLY and CDR2 FYNNEI. This CDR3 is built from 15 residues. The V end was cut by 6 bases, the J end by 1 base, with 16 bases between. In nucleotides, the CDR3 is TGTGCCAGCAGCGACCTGAATAGGAATTCCTACGAGCAGTACTTC. Translation: CASSDLNRNSYEQYF.

In this sample, this clonotype turned up a few times. The chain couples TRBV6-6 to TRBJ2-3; D remains unclear. The CDR3 extends over 15 amino acids. CDR1 is MNHNY, CDR2 SVGAGI, per germline (reference sequence). Trimming pared 0 bases from V and 6 bases from J, leaving 13 bases between. CDR3 amino acids: CASSYSPGLADTQYF. CDR3 sequence (DNA): TGTGCCAGCAGTTACTCCCCTGGGTTGGCGGATACGCAGTATTTT.

This clonotype was counted only a few times. V and J are TRBV7-2 and TRBJ1-2, with D possibly being TRBD1 (6 bases). Germline V gives CDR1 SGHTA, CDR2 FQGNSA. The ends were cut back, 4 bases at V and 7 bases at J, with 16 bases in the middle. The CDR3 extends over 14 amino acids. DNA of the CDR3: TGTGCCAGCAGCTCCGGCTTTACAGGGCTTGGCTACACCTTC. As protein: CASSSGFTGLGYTF. Based on the CDR3 plus reference TRBV7-2 and TRBJ1-2, the full variable domain is GAGVSQSPSNKVTEKGKDVELRCDPISGHTALYWYRQSLGQGLEFLIYFQGNSAPDKSGLPSDRFSAERTGGSVSTLTIQRTQQEDSAVYLCASSSGFTGLGYTFGSGTRLTVV.

The gene calls are TRBV3-1 and TRBJ2-7; 7 positions agree with TRBD2. Germline loops: CDR1 LGHDT, CDR2 YNNKEL (reference sequence). CDR3 length: 16 amino acids. J gave up 3 bases and V 4 bases, and 12 bases lay outside the gene matches. The CDR3 DNA reads as TGTGCCAGCAGCCCCCCGGGTGAGCGGGGATTCTACGAGCAGTACTTC. Its protein is CASSPPGERGFYEQYF.

In its sample, this clonotype was seen a few times. The J gene is TRBJ2-7, the V gene TRBV24-1; D perhaps matches TRBD1 (6 bases). V was clipped by 2 bases and J by 0 bases, with 13 bases between them. The CDR3 extends over 16 amino acids. Germline CDR1 KGHDR, CDR2 SFDVKD. The CDR3: CATSDWIRGTSYEQYF. The CDR3 coding sequence is TGTGCCACCAGTGATTGGATAAGGGGGACCTCCTACGAGCAGTACTTC.

The CDR3 is CASSLSGGWADTQYF. The DNA for the CDR3 is TGTGCCAGCAGCCTTAGCGGGGGATGGGCAGATACGCAGTATTTT. V is TRBV7-3 and J is TRBJ2-3, with 9 bases that match TRBD2. Germline trimming cut 5 bases from V and 4 bases from J; bases unmatched to any gene: 7. The CDR3 contains 15 residues. Germline lookup yields CDR1 SGHTA and CDR2 FQGTGA.

This clonotype appeared a few times. The V and J genes are TRBV5-1 and TRBJ2-1, with 7 nucleotides matching TRBD1. The germline CDR1 and CDR2 sequences are SGHRS and YFSETQ. The CDR3 is 14 residues long. V lost 6 bases to trimming and J lost 1 base; unmatched junction nucleotides: 4. The CDR3 loop is CASTMTGSYNEQFF. The CDR3 bases are TGCGCCAGCACAATGACAGGGTCCTACAATGAGCAGTTCTTC.